This is a list of T cell receptor beta chains from one sample in a study of T cells in Graves' hyperthyroidism and ophthalmopathy. MiXCR, applied by TCRdb to the multiplex PCR reads, yields one record per CDR3 protein. The sample lists 600,000 or so distinct CDR3 sequences; about a sixth were seen once. The sample consisted of blood. The receptors were sampled from a woman in her thirties with Graves' hyperthyroidism. Both conserved end residues are part of each CDR3. The D gene is left open where the match is weak. Size tells how often a clone was seen (once, few, many) or the class of an expanded clone, and some rows leave it out.

cdr3_aa | cdr3_nt | d_call | j_call | v_call | clone_size
CASSPTGTSFYEQYF | TGTGCCAGCAGCCCAACCGGGACTAGCTTTTACGAGCAGTACTTC | TRBD2 | TRBJ2-7 | TRBV7-2 | many
CASSYDGQGYQPQHF | TGTGCCAGCAGTTACGATGGGCAGGGATATCAGCCCCAGCATTTT | - | TRBJ1-5 | TRBV6-6 | -
CASRPGQAEKAFF | TGTGCCAGCCGGCCGGGACAAGCTGAAAAAGCTTTCTTT | - | TRBJ1-1 | TRBV25-1 | few
CATSDDVDTQYF | TGTGCCACCAGTGATGATGTCGATACGCAGTATTTT | - | TRBJ2-3 | TRBV24-1 | -
CASSFVAGGRNEQFF | TGTGCCAGCAGCTTCGTCGCGGGGGGCAGGAATGAGCAGTTCTTC | TRBD2 | TRBJ2-1 | TRBV7-2 | many
CASSPDGTASTDTQYF | TGTGCCAGCAGCCCCGACGGGACAGCTAGCACAGATACGCAGTATTTT | TRBD1 | TRBJ2-3 | TRBV7-9 | many
CASMTGQSYEQYF | TGTGCCAGCATGACAGGGCAATCCTACGAGCAGTACTTC | TRBD1 | TRBJ2-7 | TRBV2 | -
CASSTAGGGYEQYF | TGTGCCAGTAGTACTGCAGGGGGAGGCTACGAGCAGTACTTC | - | TRBJ2-7 | TRBV19 | few
CSATWSYYGYTF | TGCAGTGCTACCTGGTCCTACTATGGCTACACCTTC | - | TRBJ1-2 | TRBV20-1 | -
CASSSGTANEQYF | TGTGCCAGCAGTTCCGGGACGGCTAACGAGCAGTACTTC | - | TRBJ2-7 | TRBV27 | many
CASSTTGIAETQYF | TGTGCCAGCAGCACGACAGGAATAGCAGAGACCCAGTACTTC | - | TRBJ2-5 | TRBV28 | many
CASSLEHTGVIHF | TGTGCCAGCAGCTTAGAACATACGGGAGTCATACACTTC | - | TRBJ2-5 | TRBV7-9 | few
CASSLMGAEQYF | TGTGCCAGCAGCCTTATGGGTGCCGAGCAGTACTTC | - | TRBJ2-7 | TRBV7-9 | -
CSAMIDEQYF | TGCAGTGCTATGATCGACGAGCAGTACTTC | - | TRBJ2-7 | TRBV20-1 | few
CASSQEGTARNTEAFF | TGCGCCAGCAGCCAAGAAGGGACAGCCAGGAACACTGAAGCTTTCTTT | TRBD1 | TRBJ1-1 | TRBV4-1 | -
CASESGRGTDTQYF | TGTGCCAGCGAGAGCGGGAGGGGTACAGATACGCAGTATTTT | TRBD2 | TRBJ2-3 | TRBV13 | -
CASSYRGRDYTF | TGTGCCAGCAGTTACAGGGGGAGGGACTACACCTTC | TRBD1 | TRBJ1-2 | TRBV28 | many
CASSPPTNTPSTDTQYF | TGTGCCAGCAGCCCCCCGACCAACACGCCTAGCACAGATACGCAGTATTTT | - | TRBJ2-3 | TRBV13 | many
CASSFLAGYSYNEQFF | TGTGCCAGCAGCTTCCTAGCGGGTTACTCCTACAATGAGCAGTTCTTC | TRBD2 | TRBJ2-1 | TRBV7-9 | many
CASEIFRGPNTEAFF | TGTGCCAGCGAGATTTTCAGGGGGCCGAACACTGAAGCTTTCTTT | TRBD1 | TRBJ1-1 | TRBV6-1 | few
CASSQVTSGTYEQYF | TGTGCCAGCAGCCAAGTAACTAGCGGGACTTACGAGCAGTACTTC | TRBD2 | TRBJ2-7 | TRBV4-2 | few
CASSPRMKQFF | TGTGCCAGCAGCCCCCGGATGAAGCAGTTCTTC | - | TRBJ2-1 | TRBV12-3/TRBV12-4 | -
CASSFGGGEAFF | TGTGCCAGCAGTTTTGGTGGGGGAGAAGCTTTCTTT | - | TRBJ1-1 | TRBV11-2 | many
CASRVQGAYEQYF | TGTGCCAGCAGGGTACAGGGGGCCTACGAGCAGTACTTC | TRBD1 | TRBJ2-7 | TRBV6-1 | many
CSARPGTGTTGELFF | TGCAGTGCTAGACCCGGGACAGGGACCACCGGGGAGCTGTTTTTT | TRBD1 | TRBJ2-2 | TRBV20-1 | -
CASMEESFYGYTF | TGTGCCAGCATGGAGGAGAGTTTTTATGGCTACACCTTC | - | TRBJ1-2 | TRBV7-2 | many
CASSPDSNQNIQYF | TGTGCCAGCTCACCAGACAGTAACCAAAACATTCAGTACTTC | - | TRBJ2-4 | TRBV18 | many
CSGQGDLRADTQYF | TGCAGCGGGCAGGGGGATCTCCGTGCAGATACGCAGTATTTT | TRBD1 | TRBJ2-3 | TRBV29-1 | few
CSAIQGSNQPQHF | TGCAGTGCTATACAGGGGAGCAATCAGCCCCAGCATTTT | TRBD1 | TRBJ1-5 | TRBV20-1 | many
CASSENGPTEAFF | TGTGCCAGCAGTGAGAACGGGCCAACTGAAGCTTTCTTT | - | TRBJ1-1 | TRBV6-4 | many
CASSRGTGGSEKLFF | TGTGCCAGCTCACGAGGGACAGGGGGATCCGAAAAACTGTTTTTT | TRBD1 | TRBJ1-4 | TRBV18 | few